In its sample, the clone carrying this T cell receptor (beta chain) was seen a few times. The data were obtained in a study of regulatory T cells in long-lasting Graves disease. The overall study: In persistent Graves' disease, antithyroid drugs had been taken for over 5 years and TSH receptor antibodies stayed positive.

Sequencing libraries for TCR beta were prepared with iRepertoire HTBI primers and Arm-PCR of CDR3 regions. Via MiXCR, TCRdb re-called the multiplex PCR reads, giving one row per CDR3 protein. This table holds about 460,000 distinct CDR3 sequences, less than 25% found once. Time point defined: persistent/refractory GD, antithyroid drugs over 5 years with positive TRAb. The TCR library was made from RNA that had been extracted from PBMCs in TRIzol. This clonotype was obtained from a female donor with Graves disease. Sample: peripheral blood mononuclear cells (PBMCs), taken when the disease was refractory, from a patient treated with antithyroid drugs.

DNA for the CDR3: TGTGCCATCAGTGGGGGAGCCTATGGCTACACCTTC. This sequence encodes CAISGGAYGYTF. The chain recombines TRBV10-3 with TRBJ1-2; D not resolved. Germline V gene lookup returns CDR1 ENHRY and CDR2 SYGVKD. This CDR3 is 12 amino acids long. V lost 4 bases and J lost 4, with 7 bases in between.